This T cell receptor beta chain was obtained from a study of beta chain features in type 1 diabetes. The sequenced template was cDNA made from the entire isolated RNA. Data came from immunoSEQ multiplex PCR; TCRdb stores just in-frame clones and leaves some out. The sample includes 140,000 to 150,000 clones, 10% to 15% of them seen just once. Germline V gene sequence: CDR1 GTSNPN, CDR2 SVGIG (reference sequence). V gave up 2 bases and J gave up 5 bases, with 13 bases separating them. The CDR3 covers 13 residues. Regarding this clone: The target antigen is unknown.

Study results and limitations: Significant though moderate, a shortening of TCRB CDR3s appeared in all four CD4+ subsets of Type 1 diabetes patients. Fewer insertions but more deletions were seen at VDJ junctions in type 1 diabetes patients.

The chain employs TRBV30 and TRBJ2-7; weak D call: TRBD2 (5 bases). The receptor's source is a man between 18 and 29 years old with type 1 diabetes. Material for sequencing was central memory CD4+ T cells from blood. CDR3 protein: CAWSRGANHEQYF. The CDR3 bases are TGTGCCTGGAGTCGGGGAGCAAACCACGAGCAGTACTTC.